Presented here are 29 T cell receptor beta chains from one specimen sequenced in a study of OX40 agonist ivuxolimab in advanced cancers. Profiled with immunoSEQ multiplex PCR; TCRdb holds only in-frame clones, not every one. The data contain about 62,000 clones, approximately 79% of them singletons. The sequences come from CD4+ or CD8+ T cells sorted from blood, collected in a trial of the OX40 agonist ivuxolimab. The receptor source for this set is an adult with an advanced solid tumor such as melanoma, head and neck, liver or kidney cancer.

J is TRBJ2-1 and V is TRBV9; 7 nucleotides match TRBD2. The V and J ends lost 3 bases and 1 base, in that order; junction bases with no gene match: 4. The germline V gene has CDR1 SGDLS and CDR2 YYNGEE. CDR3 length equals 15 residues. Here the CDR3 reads CASSGGLGSYNEQFF. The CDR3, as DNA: TGTGCCAGCAGCGGAGGACTAGGGTCCTACAATGAGCAGTTCTTC.

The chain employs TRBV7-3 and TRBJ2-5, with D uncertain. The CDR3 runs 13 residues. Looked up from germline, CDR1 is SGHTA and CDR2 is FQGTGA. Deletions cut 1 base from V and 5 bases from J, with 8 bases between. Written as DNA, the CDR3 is TGTGCCAGCAGCTTAAATGCAGTGGAGACCCAGTACTTC. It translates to CASSLNAVETQYF.

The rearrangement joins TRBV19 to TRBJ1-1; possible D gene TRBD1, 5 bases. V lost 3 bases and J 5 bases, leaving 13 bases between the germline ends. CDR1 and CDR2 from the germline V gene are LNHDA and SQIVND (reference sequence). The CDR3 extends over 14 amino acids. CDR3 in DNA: TGTGCCAGTAGTATGTTAACGGGGGGTACTGAAGCTTTCTTT. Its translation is CASSMLTGGTEAFF. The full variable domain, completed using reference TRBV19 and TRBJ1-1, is DGGITQSPKYLFRKEGQNVTLSCEQNLNHDAMYWYRQDPGQGLRLIYYSQIVNDFQKGDIAEGYSVSREKKESFPLTVTSAQKNPTAFYLCASSMLTGGTEAFFGQGTRLTVV.

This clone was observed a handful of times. This CDR3 is CASSLPNLGQPQHF. CDR3 DNA: TGTGCCAGCAGTCTGCCCAATCTTGGGCAGCCCCAGCATTTT. The rearrangement links TRBV28 to TRBJ1-5, with unresolved D. V shed 5 bases and J shed 7 bases, with 15 bases lying between them. Germline lookup yields CDR1 MDHEN and CDR2 SYDVKM. The CDR3 length is 14 residues.

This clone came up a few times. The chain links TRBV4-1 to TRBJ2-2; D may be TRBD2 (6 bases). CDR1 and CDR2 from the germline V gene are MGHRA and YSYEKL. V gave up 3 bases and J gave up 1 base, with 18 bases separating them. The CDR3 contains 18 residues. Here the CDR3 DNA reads TGCGCCAGCAGCCAGGGACTGCTCCGCGGCGGGAACACCGGGGAGCTGTTTTTT. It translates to CASSQGLLRGGNTGELFF.

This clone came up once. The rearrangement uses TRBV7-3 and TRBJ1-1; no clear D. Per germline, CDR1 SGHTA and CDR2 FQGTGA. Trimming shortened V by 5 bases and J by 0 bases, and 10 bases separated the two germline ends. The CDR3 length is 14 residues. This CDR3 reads CASSIRTVNTEAFF. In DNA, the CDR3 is TGTGCCAGCAGCATCCGGACGGTGAACACTGAAGCTTTCTTT.

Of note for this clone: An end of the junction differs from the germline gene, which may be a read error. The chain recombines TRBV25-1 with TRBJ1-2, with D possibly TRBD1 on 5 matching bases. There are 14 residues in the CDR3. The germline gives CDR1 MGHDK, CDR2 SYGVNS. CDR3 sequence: CASRESGTEYGYTF. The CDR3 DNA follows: TGTGCCAGCAGGGAATCCGGGACGGAATATGGCTACACCTTC.

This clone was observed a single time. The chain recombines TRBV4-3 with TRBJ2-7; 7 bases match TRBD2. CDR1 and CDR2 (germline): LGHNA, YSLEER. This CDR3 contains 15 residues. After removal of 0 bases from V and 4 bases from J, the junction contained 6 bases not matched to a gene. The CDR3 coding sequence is TGCGCCAGCAGCCAAGAGGCGGGGGATCCTTACGAGCAGTACTTC. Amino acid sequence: CASSQEAGDPYEQYF.

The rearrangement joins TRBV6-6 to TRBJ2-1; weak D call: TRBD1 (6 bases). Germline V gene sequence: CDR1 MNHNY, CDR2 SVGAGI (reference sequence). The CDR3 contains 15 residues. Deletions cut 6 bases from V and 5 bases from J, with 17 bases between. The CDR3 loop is CASSSDSRTNNEQFF. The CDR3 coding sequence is TGTGCCAGCAGCTCGGACAGCCGAACCAACAATGAGCAGTTCTTC.

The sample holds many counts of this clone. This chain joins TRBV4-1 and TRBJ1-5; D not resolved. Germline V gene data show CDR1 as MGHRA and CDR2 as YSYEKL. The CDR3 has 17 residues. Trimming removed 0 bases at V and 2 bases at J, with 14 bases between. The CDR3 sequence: CASSQDRVTSGNQPQHF. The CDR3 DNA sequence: TGCGCCAGCAGCCAAGATAGGGTAACATCGGGCAATCAGCCCCAGCATTTT.

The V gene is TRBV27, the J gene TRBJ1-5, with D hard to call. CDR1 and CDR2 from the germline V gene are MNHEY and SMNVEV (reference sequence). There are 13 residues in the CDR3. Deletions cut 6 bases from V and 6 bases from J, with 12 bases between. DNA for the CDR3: TGTGCCAGCAGCTGGGTAGGGAGTCAGCCCCAGCATTTT. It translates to CASSWVGSQPQHF.

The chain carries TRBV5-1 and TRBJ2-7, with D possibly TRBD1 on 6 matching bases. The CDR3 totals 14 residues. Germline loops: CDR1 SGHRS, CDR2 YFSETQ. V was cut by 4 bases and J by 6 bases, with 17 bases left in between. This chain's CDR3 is CASSPSPNRAEQYF. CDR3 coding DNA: TGCGCCAGCAGCCCTTCTCCAAACAGGGCCGAGCAGTACTTC.

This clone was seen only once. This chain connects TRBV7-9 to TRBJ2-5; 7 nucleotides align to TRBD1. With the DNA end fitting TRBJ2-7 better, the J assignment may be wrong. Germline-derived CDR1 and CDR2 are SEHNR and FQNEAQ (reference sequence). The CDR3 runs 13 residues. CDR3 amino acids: CASSATGPYEQYF. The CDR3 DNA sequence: TGTGCCAGCAGCGCGACAGGGCCCTACGAGCAGTACTTC.

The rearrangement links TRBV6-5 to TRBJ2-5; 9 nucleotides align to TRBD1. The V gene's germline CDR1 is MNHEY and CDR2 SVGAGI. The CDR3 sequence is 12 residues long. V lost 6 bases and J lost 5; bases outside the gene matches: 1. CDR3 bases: TGTGCCAGCAGCGACAGGGGGGAGACCCAGTACTTC. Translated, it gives CASSDRGETQYF.

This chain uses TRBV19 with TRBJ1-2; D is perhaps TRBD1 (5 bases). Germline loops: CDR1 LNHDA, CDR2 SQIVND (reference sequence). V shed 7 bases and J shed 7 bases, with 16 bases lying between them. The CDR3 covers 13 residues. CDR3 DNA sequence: TGTGCCAGTAAATCGGGGGGGGATCTTGGCTACACCTTC. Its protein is CASKSGGDLGYTF. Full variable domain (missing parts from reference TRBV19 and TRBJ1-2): DGGITQSPKYLFRKEGQNVTLSCEQNLNHDAMYWYRQDPGQGLRLIYYSQIVNDFQKGDIAEGYSVSREKKESFPLTVTSAQKNPTAFYLCASKSGGDLGYTFGSGTRLTVV.

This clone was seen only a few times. The CDR3 protein is CASRETGGSYNEQFF. CDR3 bases: TGTGCCAGCAGGGAAACAGGGGGCAGCTACAATGAGCAGTTCTTC. V and J are TRBV2 and TRBJ2-1; 9 positions agree with TRBD1. With V trimmed by 6 bases and J by 3 bases, 6 bases remained unmatched. Per the germline V gene, CDR1 is SNHLY and CDR2 is FYNNEI. The CDR3 is 15 amino acids. Full variable domain (missing parts from reference TRBV2 and TRBJ2-1): EPEVTQTPSHQVTQMGQEVILRCVPISNHLYFYWYRQILGQKVEFLVSFYNNEISEKSEIFDDQFSVERPDGSNFTLKIRSTKLEDSAMYFCASRETGGSYNEQFFGPGTRLTVL.

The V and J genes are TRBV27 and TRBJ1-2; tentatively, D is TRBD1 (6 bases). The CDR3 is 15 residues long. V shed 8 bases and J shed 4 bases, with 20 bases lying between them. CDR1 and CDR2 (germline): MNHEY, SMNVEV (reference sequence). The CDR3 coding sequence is TGTGCCAGCGGCCCGGGGGGGGCGAACCCCTATGGCTACACCTTC. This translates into CASGPGGANPYGYTF.

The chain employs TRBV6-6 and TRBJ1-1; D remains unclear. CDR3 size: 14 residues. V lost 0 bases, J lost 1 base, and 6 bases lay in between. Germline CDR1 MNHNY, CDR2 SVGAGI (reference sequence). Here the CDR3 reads CASSYSETNTEAFF. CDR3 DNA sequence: TGTGCCAGCAGTTACTCGGAAACGAACACTGAAGCTTTCTTT.

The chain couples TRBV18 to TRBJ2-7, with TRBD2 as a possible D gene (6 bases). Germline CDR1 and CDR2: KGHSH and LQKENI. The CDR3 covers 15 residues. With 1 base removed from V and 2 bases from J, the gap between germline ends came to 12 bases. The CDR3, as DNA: TGTGCCAGCTCACCACAGGGGACTTCAACCTACGAGCAGTACTTC. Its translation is CASSPQGTSTYEQYF.

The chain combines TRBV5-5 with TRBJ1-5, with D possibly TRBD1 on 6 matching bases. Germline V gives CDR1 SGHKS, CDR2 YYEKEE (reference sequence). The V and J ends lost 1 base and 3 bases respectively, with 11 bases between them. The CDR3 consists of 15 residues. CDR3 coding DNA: TGTGCCAGCAGCTTGTGGACAGTTAACAATCAGCCCCAGCATTTT. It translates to CASSLWTVNNQPQHF. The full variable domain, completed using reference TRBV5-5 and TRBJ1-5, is DAGVTQSPTHLIKTRGQQVTLRCSPISGHKSVSWYQQVLGQGPQFIFQYYEKEERGRGNFPDRFSARQFPNYSSELNVNALLLGDSALYLCASSLWTVNNQPQHFGDGTRLSIL.

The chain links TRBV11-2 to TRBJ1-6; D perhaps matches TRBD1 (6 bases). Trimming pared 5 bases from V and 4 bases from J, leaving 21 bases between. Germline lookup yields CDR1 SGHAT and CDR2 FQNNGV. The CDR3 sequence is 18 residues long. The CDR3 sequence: CASSLQPGGQLYNSPLHF. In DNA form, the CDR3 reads TGTGCCAGCAGCCTGCAACCGGGGGGCCAACTTTATAATTCACCCCTCCACTTT.

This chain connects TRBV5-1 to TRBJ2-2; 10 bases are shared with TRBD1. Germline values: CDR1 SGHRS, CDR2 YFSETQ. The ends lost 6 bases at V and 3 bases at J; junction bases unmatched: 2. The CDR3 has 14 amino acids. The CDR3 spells CASTGQGDTGELFF. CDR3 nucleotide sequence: TGCGCCAGCACCGGACAGGGGGACACCGGGGAGCTGTTTTTT. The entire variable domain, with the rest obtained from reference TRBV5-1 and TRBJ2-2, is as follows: KAGVTQTPRYLIKTRGQQVTLSCSPISGHRSVSWYQQTPGQGLQFLFEYFSETQRNKGNFPGRFSGRQFSNSRSEMNVSTLELGDSALYLCASTGQGDTGELFFGEGSRLTVL.

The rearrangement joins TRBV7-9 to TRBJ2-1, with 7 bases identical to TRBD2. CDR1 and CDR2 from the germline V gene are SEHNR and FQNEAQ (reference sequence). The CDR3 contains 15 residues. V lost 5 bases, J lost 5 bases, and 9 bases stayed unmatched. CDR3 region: CASSLSGHGHNEQFF. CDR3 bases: TGTGCCAGCAGCCTTAGCGGGCATGGCCACAATGAGCAGTTCTTC.

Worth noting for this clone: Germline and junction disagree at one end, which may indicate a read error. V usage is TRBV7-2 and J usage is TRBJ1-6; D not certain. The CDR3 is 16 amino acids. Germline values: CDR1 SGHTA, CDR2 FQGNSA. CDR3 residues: CASSHEHDSGNSPLHF. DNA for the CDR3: TGCGCCAGCAGCCACGAGCACGACTCGGGTAATTCACCCCTCCACTTT.

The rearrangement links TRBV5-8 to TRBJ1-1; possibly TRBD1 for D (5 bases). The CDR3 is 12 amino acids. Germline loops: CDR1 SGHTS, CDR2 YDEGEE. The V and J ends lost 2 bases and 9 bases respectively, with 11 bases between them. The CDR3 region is CASSFTGTQAFF. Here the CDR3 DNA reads TGTGCCAGCAGCTTCACCGGGACTCAAGCTTTCTTT.

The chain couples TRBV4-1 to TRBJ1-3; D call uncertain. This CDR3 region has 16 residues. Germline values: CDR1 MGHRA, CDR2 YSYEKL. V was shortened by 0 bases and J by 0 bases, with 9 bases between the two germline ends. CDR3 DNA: TGCGCCAGCAGCCAAGAAAAAAAAAGCTCTGGAAACACCATATATTTT. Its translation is CASSQEKKSSGNTIYF.

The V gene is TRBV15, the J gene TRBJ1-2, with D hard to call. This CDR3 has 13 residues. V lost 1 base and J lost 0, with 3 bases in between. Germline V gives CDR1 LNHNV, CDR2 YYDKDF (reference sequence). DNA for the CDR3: TGTGCCACCAGCAGAGGGTCTAACTATGGCTACACCTTC. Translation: CATSRGSNYGYTF.

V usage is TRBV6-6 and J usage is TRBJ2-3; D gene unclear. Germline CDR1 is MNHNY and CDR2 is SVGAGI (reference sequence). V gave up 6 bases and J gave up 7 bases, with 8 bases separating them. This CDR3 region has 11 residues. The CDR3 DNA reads TGTGCCAGCAGCCCTATTAATACGCAGTATTTT. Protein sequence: CASSPINTQYF.

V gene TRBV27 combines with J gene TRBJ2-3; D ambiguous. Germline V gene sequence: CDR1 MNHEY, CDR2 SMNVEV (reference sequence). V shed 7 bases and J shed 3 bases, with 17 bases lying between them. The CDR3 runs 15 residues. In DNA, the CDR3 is TGTGCCAGCACTAAAGGGCGGTTCCCAACAGATACGCAGTATTTT. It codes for CASTKGRFPTDTQYF.